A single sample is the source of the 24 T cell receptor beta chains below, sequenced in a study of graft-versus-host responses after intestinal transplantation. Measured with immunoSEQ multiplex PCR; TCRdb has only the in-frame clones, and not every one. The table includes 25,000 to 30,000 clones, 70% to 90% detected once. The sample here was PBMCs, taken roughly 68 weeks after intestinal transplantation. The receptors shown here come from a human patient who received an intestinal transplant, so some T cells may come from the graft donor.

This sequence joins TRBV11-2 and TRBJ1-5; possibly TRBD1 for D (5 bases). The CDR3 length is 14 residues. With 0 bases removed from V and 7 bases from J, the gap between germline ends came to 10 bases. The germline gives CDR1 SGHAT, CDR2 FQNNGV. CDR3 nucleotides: TGTGCCAGCAGCTTAGATGGGGGGGAGCAGCCCCAGCATTTT. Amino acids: CASSLDGGEQPQHF. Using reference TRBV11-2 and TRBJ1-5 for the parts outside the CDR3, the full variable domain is EAGVAQSPRYKIIEKRQSVAFWCNPISGHATLYWYQQILGQGPKLLIQFQNNGVVDDSQLPKDRFSAERLKGVDSTLKIQPAKLEDSAVYLCASSLDGGEQPQHFGDGTRLSIL.

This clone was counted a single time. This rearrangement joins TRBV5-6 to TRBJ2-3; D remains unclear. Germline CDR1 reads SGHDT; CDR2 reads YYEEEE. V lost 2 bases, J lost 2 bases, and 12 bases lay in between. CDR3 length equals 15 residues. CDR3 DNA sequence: TGTGCCAGCAGCTTCTACGGGTCCGCCACAGATACGCAGTATTTT. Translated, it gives CASSFYGSATDTQYF.

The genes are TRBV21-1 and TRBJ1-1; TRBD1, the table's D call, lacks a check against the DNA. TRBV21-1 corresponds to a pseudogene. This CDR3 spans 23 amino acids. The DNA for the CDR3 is TGTGCCAGCAGCAAAGGTGGAGGGGGCATCACTATTATCCTTCCCCACACGAACACTGAAGCTTTCTTT. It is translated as CASSKGGGGITIILPHTNTEAFF.

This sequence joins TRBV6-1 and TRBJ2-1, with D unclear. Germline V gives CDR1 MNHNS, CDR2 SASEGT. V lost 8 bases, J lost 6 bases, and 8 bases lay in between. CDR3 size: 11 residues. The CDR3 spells CASRLGNEQFF. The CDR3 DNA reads TGTGCCAGCCGTCTCGGCAATGAGCAGTTCTTC.

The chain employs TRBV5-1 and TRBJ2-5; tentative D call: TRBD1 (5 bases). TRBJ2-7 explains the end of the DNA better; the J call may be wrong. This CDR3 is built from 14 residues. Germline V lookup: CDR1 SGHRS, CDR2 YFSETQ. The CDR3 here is CASSLVAGMYEQYF. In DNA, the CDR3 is TGCGCCAGCAGCTTGGTTGCAGGGATGTACGAGCAGTACTTC.

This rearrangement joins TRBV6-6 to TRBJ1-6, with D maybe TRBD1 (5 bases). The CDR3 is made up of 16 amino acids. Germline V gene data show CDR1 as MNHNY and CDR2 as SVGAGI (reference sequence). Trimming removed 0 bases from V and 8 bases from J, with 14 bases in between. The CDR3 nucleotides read TGTGCCAGCAGTTACTCAGGGGCAGCTACCCATTCACCCCTCCACTTT. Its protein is CASSYSGAATHSPLHF.

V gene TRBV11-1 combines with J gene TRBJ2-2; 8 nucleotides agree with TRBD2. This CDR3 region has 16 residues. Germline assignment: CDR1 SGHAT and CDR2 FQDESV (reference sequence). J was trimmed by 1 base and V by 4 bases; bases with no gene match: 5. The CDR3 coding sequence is TGTGCCAGCAGCTGGCCTAGCGGGCTGAACACCGGGGAGCTGTTTTTT. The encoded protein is CASSWPSGLNTGELFF.

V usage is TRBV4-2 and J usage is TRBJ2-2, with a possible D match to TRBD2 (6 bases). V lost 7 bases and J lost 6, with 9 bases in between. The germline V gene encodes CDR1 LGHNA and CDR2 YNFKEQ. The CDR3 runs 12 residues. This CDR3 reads CASMTRSGELFF. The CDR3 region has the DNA TGTGCCAGCATGACTAGATCCGGGGAGCTGTTTTTT.

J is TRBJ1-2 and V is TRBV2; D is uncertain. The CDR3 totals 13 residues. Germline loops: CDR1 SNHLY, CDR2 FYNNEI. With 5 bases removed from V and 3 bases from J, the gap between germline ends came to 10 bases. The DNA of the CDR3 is TGTGCCAGCAGTTCTAACGGGGACTATGGCTACACCTTC. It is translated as CASSSNGDYGYTF.

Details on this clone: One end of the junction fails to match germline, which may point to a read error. CDR3 sequence: CAGSLALAGLNEQFF. The CDR3 bases are TGCGCCGGCAGCTTGGCCCTAGCGGGGTTGAATGAGCAGTTCTTC. The V gene is TRBV5-1, the J gene TRBJ2-1, with 9 bases lining up with TRBD2. Germline V gene sequence: CDR1 SGHRS, CDR2 YFSETQ. The CDR3 sequence is 15 residues long. Full variable domain (missing parts from reference TRBV5-1 and TRBJ2-1): KAGVTQTPRYLIKTRGQQVTLSCSPISGHRSVSWYQQTPGQGLQFLFEYFSETQRNKGNFPGRFSGRQFSNSRSEMNVSTLELGDSALYLCAGSLALAGLNEQFFGPGTRLTVL.

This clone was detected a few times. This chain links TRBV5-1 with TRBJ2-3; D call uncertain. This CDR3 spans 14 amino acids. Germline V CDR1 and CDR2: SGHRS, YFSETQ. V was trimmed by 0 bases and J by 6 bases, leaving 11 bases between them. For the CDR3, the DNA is TGCGCCAGCAGCTTGGGATTCGCCTCTGATACGCAGTATTTT. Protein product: CASSLGFASDTQYF.

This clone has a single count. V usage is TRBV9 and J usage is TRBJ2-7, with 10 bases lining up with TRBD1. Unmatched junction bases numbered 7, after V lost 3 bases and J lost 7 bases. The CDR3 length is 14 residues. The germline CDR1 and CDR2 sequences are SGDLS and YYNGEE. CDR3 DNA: TGTGCCAGCAGCGCAGGACAGGGGGATGATGAGCAGTACTTC. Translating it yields CASSAGQGDDEQYF.

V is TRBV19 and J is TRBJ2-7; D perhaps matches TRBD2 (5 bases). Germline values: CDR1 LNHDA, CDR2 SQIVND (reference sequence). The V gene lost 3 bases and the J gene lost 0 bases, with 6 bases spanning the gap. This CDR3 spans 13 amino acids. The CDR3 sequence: CASSIGSSYEQYF. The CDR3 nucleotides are TGTGCCAGTAGTATTGGGAGCTCCTACGAGCAGTACTTC.

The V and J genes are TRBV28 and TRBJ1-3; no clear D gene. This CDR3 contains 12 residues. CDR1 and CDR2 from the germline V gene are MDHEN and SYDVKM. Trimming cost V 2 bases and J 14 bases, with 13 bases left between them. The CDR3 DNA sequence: TGTGCCAGCAGTTTAATAGACTCGGGATTATATTTT. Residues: CASSLIDSGLYF.

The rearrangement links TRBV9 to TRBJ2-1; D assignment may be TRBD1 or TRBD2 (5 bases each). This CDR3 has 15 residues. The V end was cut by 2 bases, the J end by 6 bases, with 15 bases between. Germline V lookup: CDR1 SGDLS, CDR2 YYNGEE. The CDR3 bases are TGTGCCAGCAGCGTTGGGGGAGCAAAGGGCAATGAGCAGTTCTTC. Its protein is CASSVGGAKGNEQFF.

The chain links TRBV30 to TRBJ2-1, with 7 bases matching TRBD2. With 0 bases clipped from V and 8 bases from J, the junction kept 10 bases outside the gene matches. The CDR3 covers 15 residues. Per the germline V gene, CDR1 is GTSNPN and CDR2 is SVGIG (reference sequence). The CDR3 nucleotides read TGTGCCTGGAGTGTGGGGGGGAGGGTAGGCGATGAGCAGTTCTTC. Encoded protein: CAWSVGGRVGDEQFF. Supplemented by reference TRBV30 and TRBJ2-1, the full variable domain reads SQTIHQWPATLVQPVGSPLSLECTVEGTSNPNLYWYRQAAGRGLQLLFYSVGIGQISSEVPQNLSASRPQDRQFILSSKKLLLSDSGFYLCAWSVGGRVGDEQFFGPGTRLTVL.

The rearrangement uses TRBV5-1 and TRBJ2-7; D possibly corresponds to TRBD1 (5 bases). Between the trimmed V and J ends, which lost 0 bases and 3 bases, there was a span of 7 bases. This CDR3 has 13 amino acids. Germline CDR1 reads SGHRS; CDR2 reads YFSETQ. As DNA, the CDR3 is TGCGCCAGCAGCTTGGCAGGGCTCTACGAGCAGTACTTC. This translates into CASSLAGLYEQYF.

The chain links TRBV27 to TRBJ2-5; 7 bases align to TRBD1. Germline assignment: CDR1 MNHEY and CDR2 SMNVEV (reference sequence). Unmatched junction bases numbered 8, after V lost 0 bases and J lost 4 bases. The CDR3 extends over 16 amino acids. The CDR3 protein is CASSLSPRQGPETQYF. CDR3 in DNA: TGTGCCAGCAGTTTATCTCCGAGACAGGGACCAGAGACCCAGTACTTC.

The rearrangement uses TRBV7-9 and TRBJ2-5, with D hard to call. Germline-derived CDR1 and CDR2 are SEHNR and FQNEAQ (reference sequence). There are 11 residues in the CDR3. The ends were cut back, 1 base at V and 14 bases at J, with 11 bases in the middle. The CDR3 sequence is CASSLVDGSYF. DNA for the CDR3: TGTGCCAGCAGCTTAGTTGACGGATCCTACTTC.

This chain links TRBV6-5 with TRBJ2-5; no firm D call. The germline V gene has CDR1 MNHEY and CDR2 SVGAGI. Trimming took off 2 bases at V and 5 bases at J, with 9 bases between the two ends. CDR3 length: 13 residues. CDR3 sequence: CASSYGHRETQYF. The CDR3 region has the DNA TGTGCCAGCAGTTACGGGCACCGTGAGACCCAGTACTTC.

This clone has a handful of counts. This CDR3 reads CAWSVGGSNQPQHF. CDR3 nucleotide sequence: TGTGCCTGGAGTGTAGGGGGGTCTAATCAGCCCCAGCATTTT. The gene calls are TRBV30 and TRBJ1-5, with D maybe TRBD1 (6 bases). Trimming removed 0 bases at V and 4 bases at J, with 10 bases between. The CDR3 sequence is 14 residues long. Germline CDR1 is GTSNPN and CDR2 is SVGIG (reference sequence).

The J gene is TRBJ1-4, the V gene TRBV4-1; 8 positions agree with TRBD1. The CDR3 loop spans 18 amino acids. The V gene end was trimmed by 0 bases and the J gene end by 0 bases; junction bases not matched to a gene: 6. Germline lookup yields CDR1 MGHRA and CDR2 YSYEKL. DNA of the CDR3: TGCGCCAGCAGCCAAGAGACAGGGGTCGATGCAACTAATGAAAAACTGTTTTTT. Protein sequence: CASSQETGVDATNEKLFF.

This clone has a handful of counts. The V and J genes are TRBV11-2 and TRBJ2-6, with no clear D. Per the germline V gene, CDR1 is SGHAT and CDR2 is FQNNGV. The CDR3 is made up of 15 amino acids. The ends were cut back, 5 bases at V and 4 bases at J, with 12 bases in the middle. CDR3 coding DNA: TGTGCCAGCAGCCGAGGCGAGTCGGGGGCCAACGTCCTGACTTTC. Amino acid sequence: CASSRGESGANVLTF.

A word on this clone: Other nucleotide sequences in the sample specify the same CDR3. The CDR3 DNA sequence: TGTGCCAGCAGTTACTCGAACACTGAAGCTTTCTTT. Residues: CASSYSNTEAFF. V is TRBV6-5 and J is TRBJ1-1; D is unresolved. Germline loops: CDR1 MNHEY, CDR2 SVGAGI. The length of the CDR3 is 12 residues. The V gene lost 0 bases and the J gene lost 1 base, with 0 bases spanning the gap.